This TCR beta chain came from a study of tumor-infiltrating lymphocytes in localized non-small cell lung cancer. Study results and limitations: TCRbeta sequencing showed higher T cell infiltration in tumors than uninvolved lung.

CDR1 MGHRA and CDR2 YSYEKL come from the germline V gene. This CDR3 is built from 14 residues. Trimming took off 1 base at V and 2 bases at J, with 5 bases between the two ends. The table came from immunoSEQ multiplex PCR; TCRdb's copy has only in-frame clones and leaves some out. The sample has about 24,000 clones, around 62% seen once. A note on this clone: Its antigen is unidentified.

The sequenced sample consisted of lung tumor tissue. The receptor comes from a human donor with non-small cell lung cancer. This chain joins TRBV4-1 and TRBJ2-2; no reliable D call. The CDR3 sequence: CASSQGINTGELFF. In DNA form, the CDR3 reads TGCGCCAGCAGCCAAGGTATAAACACCGGGGAGCTGTTTTTT.